The clone carrying this T cell receptor (beta chain) has a count of ten or more. Its antigen is currently unknown. The sample belongs to a study of T cells in Graves' hyperthyroidism and ophthalmopathy. TCR beta CDR3 sequences were amplified from RNA transcripts. The study used the HTBI primer set for a first-round RT-PCR of the TCR CDR3. TCRdb passed the multiplex PCR reads through MiXCR, listing each CDR3 protein once. Among over 300,000 distinct CDR3 sequences listed, approximately 13% were seen once. Findings and limits, study-wide: Expanded thyroid clonotypes (above 0.001) were mostly also found in blood.

The trim removed 0 bases at V and 2 bases at J, leaving 6 bases unmatched. The CDR3 runs 16 residues. From germline, CDR1 is DFQATT and CDR2 SNEGSKA (reference sequence). This chain joins TRBV20-1 and TRBJ2-7; 11 positions match TRBD2. The source of this sequence is an older woman with Graves' hyperthyroidism. The sample taken for sequencing was blood. The CDR3 DNA is TGCAGTGCTAGAGACCCAGGACTAGCGGGTGCCTACGAGCAGTACTTC. It encodes CSARDPGLAGAYEQYF.